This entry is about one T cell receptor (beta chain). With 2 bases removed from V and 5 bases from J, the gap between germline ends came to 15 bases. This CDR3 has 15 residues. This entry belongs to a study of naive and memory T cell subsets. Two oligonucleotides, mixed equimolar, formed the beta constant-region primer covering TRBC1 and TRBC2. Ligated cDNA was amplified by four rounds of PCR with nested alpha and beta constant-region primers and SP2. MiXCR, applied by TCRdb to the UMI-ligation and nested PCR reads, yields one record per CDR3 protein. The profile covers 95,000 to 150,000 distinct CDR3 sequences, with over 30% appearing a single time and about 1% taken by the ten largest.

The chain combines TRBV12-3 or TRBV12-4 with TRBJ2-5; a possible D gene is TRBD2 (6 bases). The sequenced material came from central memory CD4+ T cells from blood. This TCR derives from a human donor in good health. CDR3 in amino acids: CASSLKQGGVETQYF. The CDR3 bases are TGTGCCAGCAGTTTAAAGCAGGGAGGTGTCGAGACCCAGTACTTC.